These T cell receptor beta chains were read from a single sample in a study of monozygotic twins with inflammatory bowel disease. Reprocessing the 5' RACE reads, TCRdb reports a single entry for every CDR3 protein and omits DNA. Its table records about 300,000 distinct CDR3 sequences. The sample consisted of blood. The source of these receptors is a human donor with ulcerative colitis or Crohn's disease, or a healthy co-twin of an affected twin (not recorded which). CDR3s include the opening cysteine and the closing phenylalanine or tryptophan.

V gene,J gene,CDR3 protein
TRBV28,TRBJ2-1,CASSLLYSSYNEQFF
TRBV7-4,TRBJ1-1,CASSSPGTGQRNTEAFF
TRBV7-9,TRBJ2-2,CASRRGTGELFF
TRBV20-1,TRBJ2-1,CSAEARSYNEQFF
TRBV5-4,TRBJ2-1,CASSLPAGLAEQFF
TRBV5-1,TRBJ2-2,CASKVGGTNTGELFF
TRBV9,TRBJ1-5,CASSVGGSNQPQHF
TRBV6-2/TRBV6-3,TRBJ2-2,CASSRTGKSNTGELFF
TRBV7-2,TRBJ2-1,CASSFNGRPINEQFF
TRBV20-1,TRBJ2-4,CSAREAGAKNIQYF
TRBV5-1,TRBJ2-1,CASSFRTMTGGRTYNEQFF
TRBV6-2/TRBV6-3,TRBJ1-1,CASSYPHPNTEAFF
TRBV5-1,TRBJ1-2,CASSRDSSNYGYTF
TRBV28,TRBJ2-1,CASSLLGENNEQFF
TRBV24-1,TRBJ2-1,CATSDSLAGAAYNEQFF
TRBV7-8,TRBJ2-1,CASSRVAYNEQFF
TRBV4-2,TRBJ2-2,CASSLRLASTGELFF
TRBV7-2,TRBJ2-2,CASSLMTANTGELFF
TRBV6-5,TRBJ1-5,CASSYGQAAQPQHF
TRBV19,TRBJ1-6,CASSTTGKNSPLHF
TRBV5-1,TRBJ2-2,CASSLESTNTGELFF
TRBV3-1,TRBJ2-1,CASSQTPGTGANEQFF
TRBV20-1,TRBJ2-5,CSARDRTASGLQETQYF
TRBV7-2,TRBJ2-5,CASSEIGAVISLTQYF
TRBV19,TRBJ1-5,CASRMTGARSNQPQHF
TRBV9,TRBJ2-5,CASSVAGGTLQETQYF
TRBV10-3,TRBJ2-3,CATRLAGQDTQYF
TRBV4-1,TRBJ1-5,CASSRGQGLSQPQHF
TRBV2,TRBJ2-7,CASSESRGSSYEQYF
TRBV12-3/TRBV12-4,TRBJ2-7,CASSLATVYEQYF
TRBV4-2,TRBJ2-7,CASSPLDYTYEQYF
TRBV6-6,TRBJ1-5,CASSWGTSNQPQHF
TRBV7-9,TRBJ1-2,CASSLASGQATYGYTF
TRBV7-2,TRBJ2-3,CASSLGLADTQYF
TRBV7-6,TRBJ2-1,CASSSDASSYNEQFF
TRBV28,TRBJ1-3,CASQTGSGNTIYF
TRBV12-3/TRBV12-4,TRBJ2-2,CASRARVTTGELFF
TRBV2,TRBJ1-5,CASSFDRGSNQPQHF
TRBV6-1,TRBJ2-6,CASSWTSPGANVLTF
TRBV14,TRBJ2-7,CASSQAYYEQYF
TRBV10-1,TRBJ2-6,CASSESASPSGANVLTF
TRBV20-1,TRBJ1-6,CSARGNRESFNSPLHF
TRBV11-3,TRBJ2-7,CASSKRTGEQYF
TRBV5-1,TRBJ2-3,CASSLGGADTQYF
TRBV5-1,TRBJ2-2,CASSLIQITGELFF
TRBV12-3/TRBV12-4,TRBJ1-6,CASSSQGGVSPLHF
TRBV28,TRBJ2-1,CASSTQMTGAMYNEQFF
TRBV30,TRBJ1-2,CAWSRQGGYGYTF
TRBV20-1,TRBJ1-2,CSALEPGGSYGYTF
TRBV5-1,TRBJ1-1,CASSKMGGPTRGLNTEAFF
TRBV18,TRBJ2-7,CASSPLGTSGSSEQYF
TRBV12-3/TRBV12-4,TRBJ2-3,CASSLARAVAQYF
TRBV12-3/TRBV12-4,TRBJ2-5,CASSPEGLVGTQYF
TRBV11-2,TRBJ2-4,CASSLTSGGAGAKNIQYF
TRBV30,TRBJ2-5,CAWSVTGRNKQETQYF